The clone carrying this T cell receptor beta chain was detected many times. The entry originates in a study of T cells after yellow fever vaccination. Study details: Low-cell-number fractions were prepared with SMART-Seq v4 Ultra Low Input.

The V end lost 5 bases, the J end lost 7 bases, and 18 bases lay between the germline ends. This CDR3 has 15 residues. Germline V gene sequence: CDR1 SGHAT, CDR2 FQNNGV. A process of 5'RACE template switching, which added a universal primer site and UMIs, was used to make TCR cDNA. Each CDR3 protein is one row after TCRdb ran MiXCR on the 5' RACE reads. The sample has over 200,000 distinct CDR3 sequences; around 6.7% are singletons. This sequence originates from a man younger than 45 who received the YFV17D yellow fever vaccine. The V gene is TRBV11-2, the J gene TRBJ2-1, with D possibly TRBD2 on 6 matching bases. The sequences come from CD4+ T cells sorted from PBMCs, collected on the day of the yellow fever booster vaccination. The CDR3 is CASSPRGGPRNEQFF. In DNA, the CDR3 is TGTGCCAGCAGCCCCCGTGGAGGGCCGAGGAATGAGCAGTTCTTC.